The entry below describes one T cell receptor beta chain. Its antigen is as yet unknown. This entry belongs to a study of OX40 agonist ivuxolimab in advanced cancers. Study-wide results and caveats: At 0.1 to 3.0 mg/kg, clonal expansion of CD4+ and CD8+ blood T cells had occurred by week 6.

Only in-frame clones appear in the TCRdb table, and some are missing; sequencing was by immunoSEQ multiplex PCR. The data contain fewer than 55,000 clones, roughly 77% of them singletons. Germline CDR1 and CDR2: SGHTA and FQGNSA. This CDR3 comprises 12 residues. Trimming took off 5 bases at V and 0 bases at J, with 5 bases between the two ends. The source is an adult with an advanced solid tumor such as melanoma, head and neck, liver or kidney cancer. The V and J genes are TRBV7-2 and TRBJ2-7; D call uncertain. The sample consisted of CD4+ or CD8+ T cells sorted from blood, taken in a trial of the OX40 agonist ivuxolimab. The CDR3 sequence is CASSRNSYEQYF. In nucleotides, the CDR3 is TGTGCCAGCAGCCGCAACTCCTACGAGCAGTACTTC.